This T cell receptor beta chain was recovered during a study of CD8 T cells in ankylosing spondylitis. Study-level points and caveats: What appeared characteristic of ankylosing spondylitis blood was a TCR beta motif of eight highly homologous variants.

The table lists this clonotype with many counts. Its target is unknown. Unmatched junction bases numbered 1, after V lost 4 bases and J lost 1 base. Germline V gene sequence: CDR1 SGDLS, CDR2 YYNGEE. This CDR3 is built from 14 residues. TCRdb ran MiXCR on the 5' RACE reads and lists one entry per CDR3 protein. The table has roughly 120,000 distinct CDR3 sequences, around 13% seen once; the top ten hold roughly 3%. The clonotype was recovered from a female donor with ankylosing spondylitis or in good health (not recorded which). This sequence joins TRBV9 and TRBJ1-3, with 8 bases lining up with TRBD1. The source material was blood, either unsorted or a sorted T cell fraction (not recorded which). The CDR3 reads CASSWTGSGNTIYF. The DNA of the CDR3 is TGTGCCAGCAGCTGGACAGGGTCTGGAAACACCATATATTTT.